The clone carrying this T cell receptor (beta chain) occurred many times. TCRdb re-analysed the RT-PCR reads in MiXCR, keeping a single row per CDR3 protein. The data hold almost 700,000 distinct CDR3 sequences, with approximately 15% observed a single time. Trimming removed 6 bases from V and 5 bases from J; junction bases left unmatched: 9. This CDR3 spans 15 amino acids. Germline CDR1 SGHTA, CDR2 FQGTGA. Sequencing was done on a sample of memory CD4+ T cells from blood. The genes are TRBV7-3 and TRBJ2-5; TRBD2 matches at 10 bases. This clonotype was obtained from a female donor in good health, serving as a healthy control. The DNA for the CDR3 is TGTGCCAGCAGACTGGGACTAGCGTTGGGGGAGACCCAGTACTTC. This translates into CASRLGLALGETQYF.